One and the same sample provided the 11 T cell receptor beta chains below, sequenced in a study of blood T cell repertoires in COVID-19. Clones were read by immunoSEQ multiplex PCR, and TCRdb kept only the in-frame ones, dropping some. The sample includes 150,000 or so clones, approximately 84% of them seen just once. The sample was peripheral blood. These receptors were obtained from a middle-aged man who had recovered from COVID-19.

The V gene is TRBV27, the J gene TRBJ2-6, with 9 nucleotides matching TRBD2. The V and J ends lost 0 bases and 0 bases, in that order; junction bases with no gene match: 15. This CDR3 contains 22 residues. CDR1 and CDR2 (germline): MNHEY, SMNVEV (reference sequence). For the CDR3, the DNA is TGTGCCAGCAGTTTATCGAGGGGGCTAGGTCTAGCGGGGCTCTCTGGGGCCAACGTCCTGACTTTC. As protein: CASSLSRGLGLAGLSGANVLTF.

The chain uses TRBV7-9 and TRBJ2-1, with D possibly being TRBD2 (5 bases). The V end lost 7 bases, the J end lost 7 bases, and 23 bases lay between the germline ends. Germline CDR1 and CDR2: SEHNR and FQNEAQ (reference sequence). The length of the CDR3 is 16 residues. The CDR3 nucleotides are TGTGCCAGCACGGCCGGGATTCGCGCCCGCTTGAATGAGCAGTTCTTC. Encoded protein: CASTAGIRARLNEQFF.

This rearrangement joins TRBV5-6 to TRBJ2-2, with 10 nucleotides matching TRBD2. Germline assignment: CDR1 SGHDT and CDR2 YYEEEE. This CDR3 region has 17 residues. Unmatched junction bases numbered 10, after V lost 0 bases and J lost 8 bases. The chain's CDR3 is CASSLVGLAGATGELFF. The CDR3 nucleotides are TGTGCCAGCAGCTTGGTGGGCCTAGCGGGGGCCACGGGGGAGCTGTTTTTT.

The chain has TRBV7-2 and TRBJ2-1, with 7 bases fitting TRBD1. V lost 4 bases, J lost 4 bases, and 10 bases stayed unmatched. The germline CDR1 and CDR2 sequences are SGHTA and FQGNSA. This CDR3 comprises 16 residues. CDR3 bases: TGTGCCAGCAGCTCCCACTGGGGACAGACTTACAATGAGCAGTTCTTC. It specifies CASSSHWGQTYNEQFF.

The chain couples TRBV6-2 or TRBV6-3 to TRBJ2-7, with 9 nucleotides matching TRBD1. The CDR3 is 15 residues long. Trimming cost V 0 bases and J 7 bases; bases outside gene matches: 7. The germline V gene encodes CDR1 MNHEY and CDR2 SVGEGT. CDR3 residues: CASSYSWDRVSEQYF. CDR3 bases: TGTGCCAGCAGTTACTCATGGGACAGGGTGAGTGAGCAGTACTTC.

The chain has TRBV4-3 and TRBJ1-2; 10 bases line up with TRBD1. The CDR3 totals 15 residues. Trimming at V came to 4 bases and at J to 5 bases, leaving 7 bases not matched to a gene. Germline V gives CDR1 LGHNA, CDR2 YSLEER. DNA for the CDR3: TGCGCCAGCAGCCCCGGGACAGGGGACGAATATGGCTACACCTTC. Protein product: CASSPGTGDEYGYTF.

The rearrangement joins TRBV7-8 to TRBJ2-7, with 9 positions matching TRBD2. Unmatched junction bases numbered 4, after V lost 1 base and J lost 6 bases. Germline lookup yields CDR1 SGHVS and CDR2 FQNEAQ. This CDR3 is 14 amino acids long. CDR3 protein: CASSLVAGDREQYF. The CDR3 nucleotides read TGTGCCAGCAGCTTAGTAGCGGGGGACCGCGAGCAGTACTTC.

The CDR3 loop reads CASSRVGPNTDTQYF. The DNA of the CDR3 is TGTGCCAGCAGCCGAGTTGGCCCCAACACAGATACGCAGTATTTT. The chain recombines TRBV7-8 with TRBJ2-3; D gene ambiguous. V shed 5 bases and J shed 2 bases, with 14 bases lying between them. Germline loops: CDR1 SGHVS, CDR2 FQNEAQ. CDR3 size: 15 residues.

The chain joins TRBV7-9 to TRBJ2-3, with 9 nucleotides matching TRBD2. Germline CDR1 reads SEHNR; CDR2 reads FQNEAQ (reference sequence). This CDR3 has 17 residues. The V segment lost 5 bases and the J segment 4 bases; nucleotides outside the gene matches: 13. For the CDR3, the DNA is TGTGCCAGCAGCCAAACCGGGGGGACTAGCAGATCAGATACGCAGTATTTT. Translated, it gives CASSQTGGTSRSDTQYF.

The chain uses TRBV25-1 and TRBJ1-1; the D is unclear. The CDR3 contains 15 residues. V was clipped by 1 base and J by 10 bases, with 19 bases between them. CDR1 MGHDK and CDR2 SYGVNS come from the germline V gene. The CDR3 DNA follows: TGTGCCAGCAGTGAATCCGGGTTAGGGAGTACGGGAGCTTTCTTT. Translating it yields CASSESGLGSTGAFF. The complete variable domain, with remaining parts taken from reference TRBV25-1 and TRBJ1-1, reads EADIYQTPRYLVIGTGKKITLECSQTMGHDKMYWYQQDPGMELHLIHYSYGVNSTEKGDLSSESTVSRIRTEHFPLTLESARPSHTSQYLCASSESGLGSTGAFFGQGTRLTVV.

This clone was counted a single time. The chain combines TRBV27 with TRBJ1-5; D uncertain. The CDR3 has 13 amino acids. Trimming pared 3 bases from V and 5 bases from J, leaving 8 bases between. Germline CDR1 MNHEY, CDR2 SMNVEV (reference sequence). The CDR3 coding sequence is TGTGCCAGCAGTTTTGGAGGCTATCAGCCCCAGCATTTT. Amino acids: CASSFGGYQPQHF.